One and the same sample provided the 4 T cell receptor beta chains below, sequenced in a study of CD8+CD57+ T cells in acquired aplastic anemia. Profiles of TCR beta VDJ and CDR3 were generated from a genomic DNA template. TCRdb re-called the reads with MiXCR, one entry per CDR3 protein. The data show hundreds of thousands of distinct CDR3 sequences, 56% seen once. All patients picked for sequencing had shown, by flow cytometry, an expansion of CD8+CD57+ cells. Sequenced: sorted CD4+, CD8+, or CD8+CD57+ T cells (not recorded which) from PBMCs. All receptors come from a human donor with aplastic anemia.

As to this clonotype: At one of its ends the junction is not consistent with the germline gene, which may arise from a read error. The CDR3 loop reads CARSLALDYGYTF. CDR3 nucleotide sequence: TGTGCCCGCAGCTTAGCTTTGGACTATGGCTACACCTTC. The rearrangement links TRBV11-2 to TRBJ1-2; D uncertain. CDR1 is SGHAT and CDR2 is FQNNGV in the germline V gene. This CDR3 has 13 residues.

This clonotype was detected ten times or more. The chain joins TRBV7-9 to TRBJ2-7; 7 bases match TRBD2. Germline trimming cut 1 base from V and 9 bases from J; bases unmatched to any gene: 12. The CDR3 covers 15 residues. The V gene's germline CDR1 is SEHNR and CDR2 FQNEAQ (reference sequence). The CDR3 coding sequence is TGTGCCAGCAGCTTAGGAGGTCAGGGATCTAGCGGGCAGTACTTC. Translated: CASSLGGQGSSGQYF.

This clonotype has more than one count but fewer than ten. The chain has TRBV20-1 and TRBJ2-1, with TRBD2 identical over 8 bases. CDR3 length: 13 residues. CDR1 is DFQATT and CDR2 is SNEGSKA in the germline V gene (reference sequence). Trimming removed 3 bases from V and 13 bases from J; junction bases left unmatched: 11. Written as DNA, the CDR3 is TGCAGTGCTAGTTATCCGGGACTAGGAACCCAGTTCTTC. Its translation: CSASYPGLGTQFF.

The rearrangement links TRBV20-1 to TRBJ2-3; 7 nucleotides agree with TRBD2. Unmatched junction bases numbered 7, after V lost 2 bases and J lost 5 bases. CDR1 is DFQATT and CDR2 is SNEGSKA in the germline V gene (reference sequence). The CDR3 loop spans 14 amino acids. DNA for the CDR3: TGCAGTGCTAGACCGACTAGCTCGGTAGATACGCAGTATTTT. It is translated as CSARPTSSVDTQYF.